This T cell receptor beta chain was observed in a study of beta chain features in type 1 diabetes. This CDR3 is built from 17 residues. The ends lost 3 bases at V and 0 bases at J; junction bases unmatched: 8. The germline CDR1 and CDR2 sequences are LGHNA and YNFKEQ. This clone has a single count. Investigators reverse transcribed all isolated RNA, so they sequenced expressed TCRB transcripts. Data came from immunoSEQ multiplex PCR; TCRdb stores just in-frame clones and leaves some out. The sample shows about 210,000 clones, under 13% of them seen only once. The sequencing input was central memory CD4+ T cells from blood. The receptor comes from a man aged 18 to 35 in good health. V gene TRBV4-2 combines with J gene TRBJ2-1, with TRBD2 identical over 7 bases. The chain's CDR3 is CASSQQLAASSYNEQFF. In nucleotides, the CDR3 is TGTGCCAGCAGCCAGCAGCTAGCGGCAAGCTCCTACAATGAGCAGTTCTTC.